This T cell receptor (beta chain) was captured in a study of shared clonotypes between healthy human individuals. Naive-designated CD8 cells lacked CD45RO, were positively enriched for CCR7, and omitted terminally differentiated effector memory CD45RA+ cells. Every donor was a Caucasian adult from Nashville, Tennessee. Trimming shortened V by 1 base and J by 1 base, and 8 bases separated the two germline ends. The CDR3 loop spans 14 amino acids. The germline gives CDR1 LGHNA, CDR2 YSLEER. The data were produced by immunoSEQ multiplex PCR, yet TCRdb's version contains in-frame clones alone and is incomplete. Seen here are around 2,000,000 clones, about 94% observed once, and the top ten hold around 1%. This clone has only one observation. The sample holds other DNA sequences that translate to the same CDR3.

This sequence joins TRBV4-3 and TRBJ2-7; possible D gene TRBD2, 6 bases. The source of this sequence is a man between 18 and 29 years old in good health. Sample: naive CD8+ T cells sorted from blood. The CDR3 region is CASSQVEGSYEQYF. The CDR3 DNA reads as TGCGCCAGCAGCCAAGTGGAGGGATCCTACGAGCAGTACTTC.